The 12 T cell receptor beta chains below come from one sample, sequenced in a study of CD8+CD57+ T cells in acquired aplastic anemia. The template used for profiling TCR beta VDJ and CDR3 was genomic DNA. TCRdb reprocessed the reads with MiXCR, giving one entry per CDR3 protein. The top ten hold under 3.5% of the sample, which has about 180,000 distinct CDR3 sequences, 45% to 50% seen once. The sequenced sample was sorted CD4+, CD8+, or CD8+CD57+ T cells (not recorded which) from PBMCs. These receptors were collected from a human donor in good health.

This clonotype has only a few counts. This chain connects TRBV10-3 to TRBJ2-7; 9 bases agree with TRBD1. The J segment lost 5 bases and the V segment lost 7 bases, leaving 12 bases of the junction unmatched. Per germline, CDR1 ENHRY and CDR2 SYGVKD. The CDR3 length is 15 residues. CDR3 protein: CAITTPTGGTHEQYF. CDR3 nucleotide sequence: TGTGCCATCACCACCCCGACAGGGGGTACCCACGAGCAGTACTTC.

The V and J genes are TRBV2 and TRBJ1-5; D not resolved. This CDR3 is built from 13 residues. Germline V gene sequence: CDR1 SNHLY, CDR2 FYNNEI. Trimming pared 7 bases from V and 3 bases from J, leaving 10 bases between. For the CDR3, the DNA is TGTGCCAGCACCGGACGTCTCAATCAGCCCCAGCATTTT. This codes for CASTGRLNQPQHF. Variable domain in full (rest from reference TRBV2 and TRBJ1-5): EPEVTQTPSHQVTQMGQEVILRCVPISNHLYFYWYRQILGQKVEFLVSFYNNEISEKSEIFDDQFSVERPDGSNFTLKIRSTKLEDSAMYFCASTGRLNQPQHFGDGTRLSIL.

This clonotype appeared many times. This chain uses TRBV6-2 or TRBV6-3 with TRBJ2-7; 7 bases align to TRBD1. Germline CDR1 is MNHEY and CDR2 is SVGEGT. The CDR3 has 16 residues. V shed 7 bases, J shed 3 bases, and the junction held 15 bases outside the gene matches. The CDR3 DNA reads TGTGCCAGCATTTCGAGAGCTGGGGCAGGGGGCTACGAGCAGTACTTC. Translating gives CASISRAGAGGYEQYF.

The chain carries TRBV29-1 and TRBJ1-3; D is unresolved. Germline CDR1 and CDR2: SQVTM and ANQGSEA. V gave up 7 bases and J gave up 2 bases, with 12 bases separating them. The CDR3 is made up of 13 amino acids. CDR3 amino acids: CSADGDPGNTIYF. The CDR3 coding sequence is TGCAGCGCGGACGGTGACCCTGGAAACACCATATATTTT.

Remarks on this clonotype: This may arise from a read error, as a much more abundant clone is one base away. The CDR3 carries no conserved terminal phenylalanine or tryptophan, so it likely arises from a read error. V and J are TRBV5-1 and TRBJ2-7, with TRBD2 matching over 10 bases. Germline V gene lookup returns CDR1 SGHRS and CDR2 YFSETQ. The CDR3 runs to 15 residues. J was trimmed by 2 bases and V by 6 bases; bases with no gene match: 8. CDR3 amino acids: CASNHLAGVAYEQYL. The CDR3 DNA reads as TGCGCCAGCAACCATCTAGCGGGAGTAGCCTACGAGCAGTACCTC.

This clonotype was found many times. The rearrangement links TRBV10-2 to TRBJ1-2, with 9 bases that match TRBD1. V lost 2 bases to trimming and J lost 6 bases; unmatched junction nucleotides: 7. The CDR3 has 15 amino acids. Germline V gene sequence: CDR1 WSHSY, CDR2 SAAADI. The CDR3 here is CASSEPGRQGDGYTF. DNA of the CDR3: TGCGCCAGCAGTGAGCCGGGTCGACAGGGGGATGGCTACACCTTC.

V gene TRBV6-1 combines with J gene TRBJ1-2; D may be TRBD1 (6 bases). The V gene lost 7 bases and the J gene lost 7 bases, with 19 bases spanning the gap. This CDR3 is 14 amino acids long. Per the germline V gene, CDR1 is MNHNS and CDR2 is SASEGT. CDR3 sequence reads: CASTERGGAPGYTF. The CDR3 DNA is TGTGCCAGCACCGAACGAGGGGGGGCGCCTGGCTACACCTTC.

A few counts support this clonotype. The chain's CDR3 is CAWSVRGAGNSNQPQHF. In DNA form, the CDR3 reads TGTGCCTGGAGTGTAAGAGGCGCAGGGAATAGCAATCAGCCCCAGCATTTT. This chain uses TRBV30 with TRBJ1-5; the D gene is possibly TRBD1 (5 bases). V lost 0 bases and J lost 0, with 15 bases in between. The CDR3 totals 17 residues. Germline values: CDR1 GTSNPN, CDR2 SVGIG (reference sequence).

This clonotype was observed a few times. This sequence joins TRBV2 and TRBJ2-7; 10 bases are shared with TRBD1. The CDR3 length is 14 residues. CDR1 is SNHLY and CDR2 is FYNNEI in the germline V gene. The J segment lost 3 bases and the V segment lost 3 bases, leaving 2 bases of the junction unmatched. The CDR3 nucleotides are TGTGCCAGCAGTGAGGGGACAGGGGACTACGAGCAGTACTTC. This encodes CASSEGTGDYEQYF. The entire variable domain, with the rest obtained from reference TRBV2 and TRBJ2-7, is as follows: EPEVTQTPSHQVTQMGQEVILRCVPISNHLYFYWYRQILGQKVEFLVSFYNNEISEKSEIFDDQFSVERPDGSNFTLKIRSTKLEDSAMYFCASSEGTGDYEQYFGPGTRLTVT.

In this sample, this clonotype turned up many times. The CDR3 coding sequence is TGTGCCAGTAGTGACAGTTACTATGGCTACACCTTC. This translates into CASSDSYYGYTF. The chain is built from TRBV19 and TRBJ1-2; possibly TRBD1 for D (5 bases). The germline V and J ends were trimmed by 5 bases and 3 bases, with 7 bases remaining between them. The CDR3 runs to 12 residues. From germline, CDR1 is LNHDA and CDR2 SQIVND (reference sequence).

At least ten counts were recorded for this clonotype. The chain couples TRBV5-4 to TRBJ2-2; D ambiguous. Per germline, CDR1 SGHNT and CDR2 YYREEE (reference sequence). This CDR3 has 16 residues. Trimming shortened V by 1 base and J by 1 base, and 11 bases separated the two germline ends. The CDR3 DNA is TGTGCCAGCAGCTTGTACGGATCCCTGAACACCGGGGAGCTGTTTTTT. Translated: CASSLYGSLNTGELFF.

The chain couples TRBV6-5 to TRBJ1-1, with 9 bases identical to TRBD1. The V and J ends lost 5 bases and 0 bases, in that order; junction bases with no gene match: 4. Germline lookup yields CDR1 MNHEY and CDR2 SVGAGI. The CDR3 contains 15 residues. The CDR3 coding sequence is TGTGCCAGCAGTCGACAGGGGGTTGTGAACACTGAAGCTTTCTTT. Translated: CASSRQGVVNTEAFF.